The 31 T cell receptor beta chains below all came from one sample that was sequenced in a study of regulatory T cells in long-lasting Graves disease. Regarding time point: persistent/refractory GD, antithyroid drugs over 5 years with positive TRAb. RNA extracted from PBMCs served as the sequencing template. Library construction for TCR beta used iRepertoire HTBI primers and Arm-PCR of CDR3 regions. Using its own MiXCR run on the multiplex PCR reads, TCRdb lists one record per CDR3 protein. The sample consists of some 470,000 distinct CDR3 sequences, roughly a fifth of them appearing once. The input for sequencing was peripheral blood mononuclear cells (PBMCs), taken when the disease was refractory, from a patient treated with antithyroid drugs. The receptors were sampled from a female donor with Graves disease.

With respect to this clonotype: A much larger clone lies a single base off, so this may be a read error. Here the CDR3 DNA reads TGTGCCGGCAGTTACTCTCGAGGATTCGCCACTGAAGCTTTCTTT. This translates into CAGSYSRGFATEAFF. J is TRBJ1-1 and V is TRBV6-9; unclear D gene. CDR3 length: 15 residues. Looked up from germline, CDR1 is MNHGY and CDR2 is SVAAGI.

The rearrangement uses TRBV12-3 or TRBV12-4 and TRBJ2-2; 10 nucleotides line up with TRBD2. There are 16 residues in the CDR3. The J segment lost 1 base and the V segment lost 5 bases, leaving 4 bases of the junction unmatched. The CDR3 DNA reads as TGTGCCAGCAGTGTCACTAGCGGGGTGAACACCGGGGAGCTGTTTTTT. Amino acids: CASSVTSGVNTGELFF.

In this sample, this clonotype turned up many times. The rearrangement links TRBV24-1 to TRBJ1-1; unclear D gene. The CDR3 spans 13 residues. V was clipped by 2 bases and J by 4 bases, with 7 bases between them. CDR1 is KGHDR, CDR2 SFDVKD, per germline. CDR3 residues: CATSDSWATEAFF. The CDR3 coding sequence is TGTGCCACCAGTGATTCCTGGGCCACTGAAGCTTTCTTT.

Only a few counts were recorded for this clonotype. The CDR3 DNA sequence: TGTGCCAGCAGCTTAGCGAGCAGCTCCTACGAGCAGTACTTC. Protein: CASSLASSSYEQYF. V usage is TRBV11-2 and J usage is TRBJ2-7; D not certain. Trimming pared 1 base from V and 0 bases from J, leaving 7 bases between. The CDR3 length is 14 residues. Germline values: CDR1 SGHAT, CDR2 FQNNGV.

This clonotype was picked up many times. The chain couples TRBV28 to TRBJ1-5; no clear D. V was pared by 3 bases and J by 7 bases, with 7 bases between. Germline V gene data show CDR1 as MDHEN and CDR2 as SYDVKM. CDR3 length: 12 amino acids. The CDR3 region has the DNA TGTGCCAGCAGTTTTAGCGCCCAGCCCCAGCATTTT. This sequence encodes CASSFSAQPQHF.

The rearrangement links TRBV14 to TRBJ1-1; D is possibly TRBD1 (5 bases). V shed 9 bases and J shed 1 base, with 12 bases lying between them. CDR1 and CDR2 (germline): SGHDN, FVKESK. This CDR3 contains 13 residues. The CDR3 is CASTRGANTEAFF. CDR3 in DNA: TGTGCCAGTACACGAGGGGCGAACACTGAAGCTTTCTTT.

This clonotype appeared many times. The genes are TRBV7-2 and TRBJ1-2; perhaps TRBD1 as D (6 bases). This CDR3 has 14 residues. V dropped 5 bases and J dropped 1 base, with 11 bases sitting between them. The germline gives CDR1 SGHTA, CDR2 FQGNSA. DNA of the CDR3: TGTGCCAGCAGCAACAGACAGGTTAACTATGGCTACACCTTC. Translation gives CASSNRQVNYGYTF.

This clonotype has only a few counts. The chain carries TRBV7-2 and TRBJ2-5; 10 positions agree with TRBD2. This CDR3 has 18 amino acids. Unmatched junction bases numbered 13, after V lost 5 bases and J lost 1 base. In germline, CDR1 is SGHTA, CDR2 FQGNSA. The CDR3 reads CASSRGGSSGSLQETQYF. CDR3 coding DNA: TGTGCCAGCAGCCGAGGGGGTTCTAGCGGGAGTCTCCAAGAGACCCAGTACTTC.

This clonotype was seen at least ten times. This sequence joins TRBV7-9 and TRBJ1-6; 8 nucleotides align to TRBD1. Germline assignment: CDR1 SEHNR and CDR2 FQNEAQ (reference sequence). The CDR3 is made up of 13 amino acids. The V and J ends lost 8 bases and 8 bases, in that order; junction bases with no gene match: 5. Written as DNA, the CDR3 is TGTGCCAGCGCGGACAGGGTGGATTCACCCCTCCACTTT. Its translation is CASADRVDSPLHF.

This clonotype was picked up a small number of times. The V call is TRBV6-2 or TRBV6-3, the J call TRBJ2-6; 8 nucleotides agree with TRBD1. V trimming: 6 bases; J trimming: 1 base; junction bases outside the gene matches: 5. Germline CDR1 and CDR2: MNHEY and SVGEGT. CDR3 size: 16 residues. The CDR3 DNA reads as TGTGCCAGCAGCAAAGACAGGGGTTCTGGGGCCAACGTCCTGACTTTC. Its protein is CASSKDRGSGANVLTF.

There are many counts of this clonotype. The V call is TRBV2, the J call TRBJ2-2; 8 bases fit TRBD1. This CDR3 is 16 amino acids long. Germline-derived CDR1 and CDR2 are SNHLY and FYNNEI. V lost 6 bases, J lost 4 bases, and 10 bases stayed unmatched. The chain's CDR3 is CASRRWQGASTGELFF. CDR3 nucleotide sequence: TGTGCCAGCAGGCGATGGCAGGGGGCTTCCACCGGGGAGCTGTTTTTT.

The table lists this clonotype with a few counts. This rearrangement joins TRBV11-3 to TRBJ2-2; D tentatively fits TRBD1 or TRBD2 (5 bases each). Trimming shortened V by 0 bases and J by 4 bases, and 9 bases separated the two germline ends. Germline V gene sequence: CDR1 SGHNT, CDR2 YENEEA. The CDR3 is 15 amino acids. DNA of the CDR3: TGTGCCAGCAGCTTAGAGGGACCCATCACCGGGGAGCTGTTTTTT. Protein: CASSLEGPITGELFF.

This clonotype was observed many times. The rearrangement uses TRBV12-3 or TRBV12-4 and TRBJ2-2; perhaps TRBD2 as D (6 bases). V lost 5 bases and J 4 bases, leaving 14 bases between the germline ends. The CDR3 is made up of 15 amino acids. CDR3 coding DNA: TGTGCCAGCAGTATGGCCCTGGGGGGCACCGGGGAGCTGTTTTTT. This codes for CASSMALGGTGELFF.

This clonotype has only a few counts. The chain recombines TRBV7-8 with TRBJ1-1; perhaps TRBD1 as D (6 bases). This CDR3 spans 16 amino acids. Germline V gene data show CDR1 as SGHVS and CDR2 as FQNEAQ. V gave up 3 bases and J gave up 5 bases, with 19 bases separating them. The CDR3 loop reads CASSFQLRGALTEAFF. In DNA form, the CDR3 reads TGTGCCAGCAGCTTCCAATTACGGGGGGCGCTTACTGAAGCTTTCTTT.

This clonotype was detected many times. The chain links TRBV12-3 or TRBV12-4 to TRBJ1-1; D not certain. This CDR3 region has 13 residues. V lost 2 bases and J 9 bases, leaving 13 bases between the germline ends. As DNA, the CDR3 is TGTGCCAGCAGTTTAACCGGACCTGAACAAGCTTTCTTT. Protein: CASSLTGPEQAFF.

This clonotype was observed a handful of times. The V gene is TRBV24-1, the J gene TRBJ1-2, with 8 nucleotides matching TRBD1. The CDR3 contains 17 residues. Germline V lookup: CDR1 KGHDR, CDR2 SFDVKD. V was clipped by 4 bases and J by 0 bases; unmatched bases: 9. This CDR3 reads CATSEVRGPGANYGYTF. DNA for the CDR3: TGTGCCACCAGTGAGGTCAGGGGGCCGGGAGCTAACTATGGCTACACCTTC.

This clonotype occurred a few times. The chain couples TRBV29-1 to TRBJ1-2; 7 bases align to TRBD1. CDR1 and CDR2 from the germline V gene are SQVTM and ANQGSEA. The CDR3 sequence is 15 residues long. The J segment lost 6 bases and the V segment lost 1 base, leaving 11 bases of the junction unmatched. CDR3 amino acids: CSVEGPGAGGNGYTF. The CDR3 nucleotides are TGCAGCGTTGAAGGACCCGGGGCAGGGGGGAATGGCTACACCTTC.

To note about this clonotype: A read error may account for a junction end that differs from germline. This chain links TRBV30 with TRBJ1-1; D is unresolved. The length of the CDR3 is 13 residues. Per the germline V gene, CDR1 is GTSNPN and CDR2 is SVGIG (reference sequence). CDR3 sequence reads: CAWNEDMNTGAFF. The CDR3 bases are TGTGCCTGGAACGAGGATATGAACACTGGAGCTTTCTTT.

The chain carries TRBV9 and TRBJ1-2; D possibly corresponds to TRBD1 (6 bases). CDR1 SGDLS and CDR2 YYNGEE come from the germline V gene. The V gene lost 0 bases and the J gene lost 3 bases, with 21 bases spanning the gap. The CDR3 has 18 amino acids. CDR3 bases: TGTGCCAGCAGCGTAGACCTTCGACCAGGGGCGGCGGACTATGGCTACACCTTC. Translated, it gives CASSVDLRPGAADYGYTF. The entire variable domain, with the rest obtained from reference TRBV9 and TRBJ1-2, is as follows: DSGVTQTPKHLITATGQRVTLRCSPRSGDLSVYWYQQSLDQGLQFLIQYYNGEERAKGNILERFSAQQFPDLHSELNLSSLELGDSALYFCASSVDLRPGAADYGYTFGSGTRLTVV.

This chain links TRBV3-1 with TRBJ2-1; 11 bases fit TRBD2. CDR1 is LGHDT, CDR2 YNNKEL, per germline (reference sequence). The CDR3 has 14 amino acids. V lost 4 bases and J lost 8; bases outside the gene matches: 4. The CDR3 DNA sequence: TGTGCCAGCAGCCTAGCGGGGGGGAAGGATGAGCAGTTCTTC. As protein: CASSLAGGKDEQFF.

This clonotype has ten or more counts. This chain joins TRBV12-3 or TRBV12-4 and TRBJ2-5; 7 nucleotides match TRBD2. J gave up 2 bases and V 6 bases, and 18 bases lay outside the gene matches. The CDR3 has 18 residues. The DNA of the CDR3 is TGTGCCAGCAGGGCCGGGAGGAGGAAAACGCCCTTTCAAGAGACCCAGTACTTC. Its translation: CASRAGRRKTPFQETQYF.

This clonotype was seen just once. The J gene is TRBJ2-7, the V gene TRBV7-9, with D hard to call. V was clipped by 1 base and J by 7 bases, with 14 bases between them. CDR1 and CDR2 from the germline V gene are SEHNR and FQNEAQ (reference sequence). This CDR3 comprises 14 residues. CDR3 sequence: CASSLGRSDGEQYF. The CDR3 DNA is TGTGCCAGCAGCTTAGGGCGAAGCGATGGGGAGCAGTACTTC.

Comment on this clonotype: Germline is not matched at one junction end, which may reflect a read error. The chain has TRBV2 and TRBJ2-6; TRBD2 might be the D (7 bases). This CDR3 is 13 amino acids long. Per the germline V gene, CDR1 is SNHLY and CDR2 is FYNNEI. The CDR3 is CASGVAGADVLTF. The CDR3 DNA is TGTGCCAGCGGGGTCGCGGGGGCCGACGTCCTGACTTTC. Using reference TRBV2 and TRBJ2-6 for the parts outside the CDR3, the full variable domain is EPEVTQTPSHQVTQMGQEVILRCVPISNHLYFYWYRQILGQKVEFLVSFYNNEISEKSEIFDDQFSVERPDGSNFTLKIRSTKLEDSAMYFCASGVAGADVLTFGAGSRLTVL.

The rearrangement uses TRBV5-1 and TRBJ1-2, with D unresolved. Germline values: CDR1 SGHRS, CDR2 YFSETQ. V dropped 7 bases and J dropped 8 bases, with 24 bases sitting between them. There are 15 residues in the CDR3. The CDR3 protein is CASGNHSGTGGGYTF. CDR3 in DNA: TGCGCCAGCGGGAACCACTCAGGAACCGGTGGGGGCTACACCTTC.

This clonotype turned up a few times. For the CDR3, the DNA is TGCGCCAGCAGCTTGGAACCGGGGACAGCCTATGGCTACACCTTC. Translated, it gives CASSLEPGTAYGYTF. This chain uses TRBV5-1 with TRBJ1-2; the match to TRBD1 covers 7 bases. The V gene's germline CDR1 is SGHRS and CDR2 YFSETQ. V lost 0 bases and J lost 4; bases outside the gene matches: 6. CDR3 size: 15 residues.

This clonotype was seen only a few times. The chain links TRBV10-3 to TRBJ1-2, with a tentative D call TRBD1 (6 bases). The V and J ends lost 2 bases and 4 bases respectively, with 20 bases between them. Germline CDR1 is ENHRY and CDR2 is SYGVKD. The CDR3 extends over 17 amino acids. The CDR3 loop is CAISEISYIQGGYGYTF. CDR3 coding DNA: TGTGCCATCAGTGAGATCTCTTATATACAGGGCGGCTATGGCTACACCTTC.

The chain combines TRBV19 with TRBJ1-1; maybe TRBD1 (6 bases). Per the germline V gene, CDR1 is LNHDA and CDR2 is SQIVND (reference sequence). V lost 1 base and J 7 bases, leaving 10 bases between the germline ends. The CDR3 sequence is 13 residues long. In DNA, the CDR3 is TGTGCCAGTAGTATAGGGGGGGGGCGTGAAGCTTTCTTT. Protein sequence: CASSIGGGREAFF.

This clonotype has only a few counts. This chain links TRBV19 with TRBJ1-5; maybe TRBD1 (5 bases). The germline gives CDR1 LNHDA, CDR2 SQIVND (reference sequence). V gave up 7 bases and J gave up 1 base, with 11 bases separating them. The CDR3 consists of 14 residues. The CDR3 is CASIGEGSNQPQHF. CDR3 bases: TGTGCCAGTATAGGGGAGGGGAGCAATCAGCCCCAGCATTTT.

Concerning this clonotype itself: A read error may be the cause here, since a much bigger clone is one base away. The rearrangement joins TRBV11-2 to TRBJ2-2; D may be TRBD1 or TRBD2 (5 bases each). CDR3 length: 15 amino acids. Per germline, CDR1 SGHAT and CDR2 FQNNGV. This CDR3 reads CASSFSRANTGELLF. The CDR3 DNA reads TGTGCCAGCAGCTTTAGCAGGGCCAACACCGGGGAGCTGCTTTTT.

This clonotype came up many times. The chain employs TRBV6-1 and TRBJ2-7; the D gene is possibly TRBD2 (6 bases). The V and J ends lost 8 bases and 2 bases respectively, with 13 bases between them. The CDR3 is 13 amino acids. CDR1 and CDR2 (germline): MNHNS, SASEGT. The CDR3: CASRRDGTYEQYF. The CDR3 coding sequence is TGTGCCAGCCGGAGGGACGGAACCTACGAGCAGTACTTC.

This clonotype was detected ten times or more. This chain links TRBV28 with TRBJ1-5; D ambiguous. Trimming stripped 3 bases from V and 2 bases from J, with 14 bases between. Per germline, CDR1 MDHEN and CDR2 SYDVKM. There are 16 residues in the CDR3. The CDR3 bases are TGTGCCAGCAGTTTGGCGGGTAAGGGAGGCAATCAGCCCCAGCATTTT. It encodes CASSLAGKGGNQPQHF.